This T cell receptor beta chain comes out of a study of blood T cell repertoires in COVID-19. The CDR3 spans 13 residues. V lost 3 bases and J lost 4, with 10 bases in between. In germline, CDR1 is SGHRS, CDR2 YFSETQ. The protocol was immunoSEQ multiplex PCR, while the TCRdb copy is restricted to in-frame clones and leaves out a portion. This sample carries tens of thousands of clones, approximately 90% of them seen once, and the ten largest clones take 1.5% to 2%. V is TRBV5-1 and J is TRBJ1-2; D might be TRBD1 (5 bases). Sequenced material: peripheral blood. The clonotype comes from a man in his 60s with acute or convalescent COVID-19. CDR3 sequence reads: CASSWDDSYGYTF. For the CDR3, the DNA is TGCGCCAGCAGCTGGGATGACAGCTATGGCTACACCTTC.